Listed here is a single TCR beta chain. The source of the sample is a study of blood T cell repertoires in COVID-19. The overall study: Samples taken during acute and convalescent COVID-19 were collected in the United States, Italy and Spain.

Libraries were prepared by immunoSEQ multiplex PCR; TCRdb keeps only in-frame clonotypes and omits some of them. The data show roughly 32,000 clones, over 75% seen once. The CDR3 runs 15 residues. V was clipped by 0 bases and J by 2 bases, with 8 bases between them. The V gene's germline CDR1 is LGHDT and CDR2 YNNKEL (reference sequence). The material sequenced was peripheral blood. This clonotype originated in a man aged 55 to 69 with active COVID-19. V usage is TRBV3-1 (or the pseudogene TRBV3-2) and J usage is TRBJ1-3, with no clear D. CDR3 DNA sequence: TGTGCCAGCAGCCAAGATGGGCAGCCTGGAAACACCATATATTTT. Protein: CASSQDGQPGNTIYF.